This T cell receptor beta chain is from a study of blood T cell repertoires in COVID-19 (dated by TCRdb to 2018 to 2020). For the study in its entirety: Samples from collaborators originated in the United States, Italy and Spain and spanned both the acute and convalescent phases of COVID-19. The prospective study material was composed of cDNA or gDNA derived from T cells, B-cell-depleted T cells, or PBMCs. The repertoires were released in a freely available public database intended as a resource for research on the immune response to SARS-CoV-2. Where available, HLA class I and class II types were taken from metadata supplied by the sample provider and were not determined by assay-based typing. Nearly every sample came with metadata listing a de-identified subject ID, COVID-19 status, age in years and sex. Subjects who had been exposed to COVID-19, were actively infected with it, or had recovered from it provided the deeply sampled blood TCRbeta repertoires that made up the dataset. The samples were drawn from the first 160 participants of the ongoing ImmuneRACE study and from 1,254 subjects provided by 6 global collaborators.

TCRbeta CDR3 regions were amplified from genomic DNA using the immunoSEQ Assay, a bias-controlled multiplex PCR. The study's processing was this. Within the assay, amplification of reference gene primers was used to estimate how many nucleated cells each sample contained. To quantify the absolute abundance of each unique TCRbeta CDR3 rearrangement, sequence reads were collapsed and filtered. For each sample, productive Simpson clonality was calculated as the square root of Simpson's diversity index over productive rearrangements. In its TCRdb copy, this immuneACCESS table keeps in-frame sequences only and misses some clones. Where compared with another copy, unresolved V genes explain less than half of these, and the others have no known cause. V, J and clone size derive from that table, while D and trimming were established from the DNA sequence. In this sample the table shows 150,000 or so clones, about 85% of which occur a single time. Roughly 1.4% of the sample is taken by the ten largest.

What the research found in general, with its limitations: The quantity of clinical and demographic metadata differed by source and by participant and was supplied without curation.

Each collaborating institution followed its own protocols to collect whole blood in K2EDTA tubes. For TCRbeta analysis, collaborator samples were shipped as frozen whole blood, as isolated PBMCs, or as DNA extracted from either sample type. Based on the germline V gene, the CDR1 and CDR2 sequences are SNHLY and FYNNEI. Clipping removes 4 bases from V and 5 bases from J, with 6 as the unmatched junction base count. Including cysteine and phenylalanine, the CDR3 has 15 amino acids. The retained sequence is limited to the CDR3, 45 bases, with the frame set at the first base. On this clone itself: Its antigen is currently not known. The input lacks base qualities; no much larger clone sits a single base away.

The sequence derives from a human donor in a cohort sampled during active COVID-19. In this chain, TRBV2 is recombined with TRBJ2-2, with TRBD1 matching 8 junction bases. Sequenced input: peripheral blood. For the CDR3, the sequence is CASSAGQGGTGELFF. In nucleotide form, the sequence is TGTGCCAGCAGTGCCGGACAGGGCGGAACCGGGGAGCTGTTTTTT.